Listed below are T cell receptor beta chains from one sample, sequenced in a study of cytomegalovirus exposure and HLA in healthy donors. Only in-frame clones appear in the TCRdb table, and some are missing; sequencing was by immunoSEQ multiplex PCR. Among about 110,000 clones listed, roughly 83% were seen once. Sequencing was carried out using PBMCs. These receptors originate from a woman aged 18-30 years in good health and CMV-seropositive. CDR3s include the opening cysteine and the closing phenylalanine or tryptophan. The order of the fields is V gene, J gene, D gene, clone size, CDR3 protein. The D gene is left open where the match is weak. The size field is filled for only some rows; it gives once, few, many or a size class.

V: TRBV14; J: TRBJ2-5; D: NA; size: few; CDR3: CASSQETRGTQYF
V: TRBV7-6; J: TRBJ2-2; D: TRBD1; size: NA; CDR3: CASSKGQGSYTGELFF
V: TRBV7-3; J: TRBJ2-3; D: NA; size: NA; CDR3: CASSLSPGSSGTQYF
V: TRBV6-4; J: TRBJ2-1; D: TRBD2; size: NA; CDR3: CASSPWTSVIDEQFF
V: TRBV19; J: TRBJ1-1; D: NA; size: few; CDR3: CASSFAGTITNTEAFF
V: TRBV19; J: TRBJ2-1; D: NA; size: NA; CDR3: CASSIDSGWGGEQFF
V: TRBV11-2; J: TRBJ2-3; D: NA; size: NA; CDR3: CASSSRGLPGSGSTDTQYF
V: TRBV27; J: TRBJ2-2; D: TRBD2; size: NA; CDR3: CASSSSGNTGELFF
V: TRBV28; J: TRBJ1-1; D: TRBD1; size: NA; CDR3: CASSATTGGMNTEAFF
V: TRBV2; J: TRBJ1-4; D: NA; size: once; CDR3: CASSEGTVRGEKLFF
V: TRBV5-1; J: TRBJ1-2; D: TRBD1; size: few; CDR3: CASSPDRDYGYTF
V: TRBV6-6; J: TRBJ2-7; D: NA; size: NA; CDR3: CASLLGDNLDEQYF
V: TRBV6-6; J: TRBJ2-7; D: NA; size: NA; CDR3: CASSYSSLAYEQYF
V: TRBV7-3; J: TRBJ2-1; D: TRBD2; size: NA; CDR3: CASSPTGLAGPDEQFF
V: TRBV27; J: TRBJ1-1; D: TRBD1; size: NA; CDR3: CASSFRDRVGTEAFF
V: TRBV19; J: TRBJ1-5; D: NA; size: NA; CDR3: CASSMFLSSNQPQHF
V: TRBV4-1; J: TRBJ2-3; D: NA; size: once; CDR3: CASSQTGRGTDTQYF
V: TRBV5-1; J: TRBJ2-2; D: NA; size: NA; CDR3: CASSDTRTGELFF
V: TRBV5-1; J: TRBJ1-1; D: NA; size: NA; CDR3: CASSLAPSSDTEAFF
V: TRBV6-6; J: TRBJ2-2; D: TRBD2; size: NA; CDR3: CASIIAGDYTGELFF
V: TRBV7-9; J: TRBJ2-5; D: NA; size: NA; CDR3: CASSLSGTKETQYF
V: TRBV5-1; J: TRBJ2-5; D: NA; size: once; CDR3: CASSLDTVQETQYF
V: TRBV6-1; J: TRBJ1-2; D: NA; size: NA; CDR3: CATKEAGGTMGYTF
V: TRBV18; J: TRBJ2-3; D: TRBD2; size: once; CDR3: CASSRGTSTTDTQYF
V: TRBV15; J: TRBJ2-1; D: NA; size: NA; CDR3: CATSRGEVDEQFF
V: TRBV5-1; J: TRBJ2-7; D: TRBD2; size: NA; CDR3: CASSLAGGPSLDEQYF
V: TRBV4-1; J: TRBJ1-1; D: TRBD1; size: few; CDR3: CASSHGDRGEAFF
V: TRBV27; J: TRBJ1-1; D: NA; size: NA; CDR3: CASSLWGTNTEAFF
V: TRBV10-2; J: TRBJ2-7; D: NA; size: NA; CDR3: CASSGWKRAYSYEQYF
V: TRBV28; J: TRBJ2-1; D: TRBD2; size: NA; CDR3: CASSLSSGGGGQREGRSYNEQFF
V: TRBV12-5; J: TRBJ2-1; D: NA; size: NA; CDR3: CASGSPLYNEQFF